This T cell receptor (beta chain) originates from a study of T-cell reconstitution after alpha-beta-depleted transplantation in children. Preparation of the TCRbeta library used unique molecular identifiers. MiXCR, applied by TCRdb to the PCR reads, yields one record per CDR3 protein. The data show roughly 200,000 distinct CDR3 sequences, about a tenth seen once. Deletions cut 5 bases from V and 1 base from J, with 13 bases between. Germline V gene sequence: CDR1 SGHVS, CDR2 FQNEAQ. This CDR3 is built from 15 residues. Many counts were recorded for this clonotype. Its antigen is as yet unknown. Study-wide points: Fresh T-cell production supplied most of the T-cell counts and diversity seen one year after transplant.

The sequence derives from a child under two years old with acute myeloid leukemia, due to receive a stem cell transplant. The V gene is TRBV7-8, the J gene TRBJ2-3, with D perhaps matching TRBD1 or TRBD2 (5 bases each). The specimen comprised PBMCs, sampled before TCRalphabeta/CD19-depleted stem cell transplant. The CDR3 sequence: CASSPTRGRTDTQYF. CDR3 in DNA: TGTGCCAGCAGCCCGACTCGGGGACGCACAGATACGCAGTATTTT.